The clone carrying this T cell receptor (beta chain) was seen only once. This CDR3 region has 12 residues. Germline V gene data show CDR1 as GTSNPN and CDR2 as SVGIG (reference sequence). Trimming pared 5 bases from V and 5 bases from J, leaving 10 bases between. Assay used: immunoSEQ multiplex PCR; TCRdb lists only in-frame clones, some missing. Here the sample spans 390,000 or so clones, around 90% being singletons. This specimen comes from a study of control samples from healthy donors and cancer patients. The TCR comes from a man between 35 and 55 years old with head and neck cancer. Sequenced material: PBMCs. The rearrangement links TRBV30 to TRBJ1-5; D not resolved. The CDR3 DNA follows: TGTGCCTGGCGGGCAAGGGATCAGCCCCAGCATTTT. The encoded protein is CAWRARDQPQHF.